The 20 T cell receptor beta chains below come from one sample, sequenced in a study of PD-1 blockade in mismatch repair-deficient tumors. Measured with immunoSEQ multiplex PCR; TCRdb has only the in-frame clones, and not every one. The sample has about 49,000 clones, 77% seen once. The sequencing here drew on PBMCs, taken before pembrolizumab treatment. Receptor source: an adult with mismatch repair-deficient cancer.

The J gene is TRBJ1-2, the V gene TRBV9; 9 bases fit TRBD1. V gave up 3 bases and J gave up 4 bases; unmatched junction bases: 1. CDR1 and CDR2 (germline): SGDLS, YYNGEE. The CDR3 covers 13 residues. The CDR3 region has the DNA TGTGCCAGCAGCGCGGACAGGGGCTATGGCTACACCTTC. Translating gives CASSADRGYGYTF.

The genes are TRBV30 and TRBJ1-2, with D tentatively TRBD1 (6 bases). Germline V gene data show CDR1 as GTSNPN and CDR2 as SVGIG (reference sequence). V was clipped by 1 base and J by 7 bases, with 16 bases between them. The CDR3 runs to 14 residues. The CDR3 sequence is CAWSALGGAGGYTF. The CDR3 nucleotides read TGTGCCTGGAGTGCCCTCGGGGGGGCAGGTGGCTACACCTTC.

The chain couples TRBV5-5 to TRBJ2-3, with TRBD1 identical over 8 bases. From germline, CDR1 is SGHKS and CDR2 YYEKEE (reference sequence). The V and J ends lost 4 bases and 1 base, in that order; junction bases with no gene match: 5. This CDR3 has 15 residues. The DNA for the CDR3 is TGTGCCAGCAGCCCATTGGGACAGGGCACAGATACGCAGTATTTT. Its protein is CASSPLGQGTDTQYF.

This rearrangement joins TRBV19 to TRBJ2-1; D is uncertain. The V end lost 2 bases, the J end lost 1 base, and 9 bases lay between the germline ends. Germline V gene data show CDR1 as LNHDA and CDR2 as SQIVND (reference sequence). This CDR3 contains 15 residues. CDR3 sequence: CASSILLGSYNEQFF. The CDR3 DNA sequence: TGTGCCAGTAGTATACTCCTCGGGTCCTACAATGAGCAGTTCTTC.

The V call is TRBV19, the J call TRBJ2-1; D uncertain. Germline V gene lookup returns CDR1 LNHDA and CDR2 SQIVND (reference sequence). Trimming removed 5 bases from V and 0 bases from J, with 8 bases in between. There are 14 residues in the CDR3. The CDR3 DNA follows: TGTGCCAGTAGTCGACCAAGCTCCTACAATGAGCAGTTCTTC. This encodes CASSRPSSYNEQFF.

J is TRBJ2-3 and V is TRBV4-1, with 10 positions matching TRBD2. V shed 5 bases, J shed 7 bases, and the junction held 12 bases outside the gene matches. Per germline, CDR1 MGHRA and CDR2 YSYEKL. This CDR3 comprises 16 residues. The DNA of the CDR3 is TGCGCCAGCAGCTCCGGGGGAGCGGGAGGGAGGAATACGCAGTATTTT. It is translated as CASSSGGAGGRNTQYF.

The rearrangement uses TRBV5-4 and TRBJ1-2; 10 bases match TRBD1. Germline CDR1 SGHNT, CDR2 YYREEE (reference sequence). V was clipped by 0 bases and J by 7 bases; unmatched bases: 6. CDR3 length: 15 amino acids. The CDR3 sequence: CASSLVGTGAVGYTF. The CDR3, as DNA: TGTGCCAGCAGCTTGGTTGGGACAGGGGCTGTTGGCTACACCTTC.

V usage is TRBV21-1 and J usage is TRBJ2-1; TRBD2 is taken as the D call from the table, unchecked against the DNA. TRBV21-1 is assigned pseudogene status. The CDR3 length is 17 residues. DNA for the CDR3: TGTGCCAGCAGCAAAGTGGTAAACGGGATTTACTACAATGAGCAGTTCTTC. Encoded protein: CASSKVVNGIYYNEQFF.

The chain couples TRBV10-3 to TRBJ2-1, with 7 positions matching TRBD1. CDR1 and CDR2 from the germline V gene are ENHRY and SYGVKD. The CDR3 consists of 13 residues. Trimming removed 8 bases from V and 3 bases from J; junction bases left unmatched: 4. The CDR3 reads CAIGWDSYNEQFF. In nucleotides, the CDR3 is TGTGCCATCGGATGGGACAGCTACAATGAGCAGTTCTTC.

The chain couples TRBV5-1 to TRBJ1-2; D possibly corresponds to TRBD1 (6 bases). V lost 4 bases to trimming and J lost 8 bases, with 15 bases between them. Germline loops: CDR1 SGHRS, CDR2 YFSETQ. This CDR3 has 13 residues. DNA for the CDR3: TGCGCCAGCAGCGTTGGGACAACGGGAGGCTACACCTTC. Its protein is CASSVGTTGGYTF.

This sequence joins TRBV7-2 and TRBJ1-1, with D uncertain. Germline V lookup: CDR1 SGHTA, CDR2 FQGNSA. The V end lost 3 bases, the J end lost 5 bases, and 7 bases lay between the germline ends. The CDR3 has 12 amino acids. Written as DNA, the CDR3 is TGTGCCAGCAGCTTCGACGTTACTGAAGCTTTCTTT. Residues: CASSFDVTEAFF.

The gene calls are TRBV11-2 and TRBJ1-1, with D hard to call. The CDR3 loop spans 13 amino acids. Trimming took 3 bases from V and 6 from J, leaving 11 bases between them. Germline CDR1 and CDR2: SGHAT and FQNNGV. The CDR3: CASSFHNRAEAFF. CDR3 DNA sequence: TGTGCCAGCAGCTTCCATAACCGAGCTGAAGCTTTCTTT.

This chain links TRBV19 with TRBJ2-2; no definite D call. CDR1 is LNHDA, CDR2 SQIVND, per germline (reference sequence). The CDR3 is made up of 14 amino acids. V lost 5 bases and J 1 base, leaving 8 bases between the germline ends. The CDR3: CASSLGLNTGELFF. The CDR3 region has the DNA TGTGCCAGTAGTCTGGGTCTGAACACCGGGGAGCTGTTTTTT. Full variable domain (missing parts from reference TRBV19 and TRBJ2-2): DGGITQSPKYLFRKEGQNVTLSCEQNLNHDAMYWYRQDPGQGLRLIYYSQIVNDFQKGDIAEGYSVSREKKESFPLTVTSAQKNPTAFYLCASSLGLNTGELFFGEGSRLTVL.

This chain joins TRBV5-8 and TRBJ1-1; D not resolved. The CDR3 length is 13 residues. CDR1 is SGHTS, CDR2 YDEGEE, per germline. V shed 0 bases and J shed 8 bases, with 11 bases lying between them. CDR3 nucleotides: TGTGCCAGCAGCTTGGGTCCGCCGGGGGAAGCTTTCTTT. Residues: CASSLGPPGEAFF.

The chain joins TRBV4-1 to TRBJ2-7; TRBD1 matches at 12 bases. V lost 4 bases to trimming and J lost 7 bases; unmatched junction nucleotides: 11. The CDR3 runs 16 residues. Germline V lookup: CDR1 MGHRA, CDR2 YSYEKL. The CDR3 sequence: CASSLEPGQGAREQYF. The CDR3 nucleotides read TGCGCCAGCAGCCTAGAGCCGGGACAGGGGGCTCGGGAGCAGTACTTC.

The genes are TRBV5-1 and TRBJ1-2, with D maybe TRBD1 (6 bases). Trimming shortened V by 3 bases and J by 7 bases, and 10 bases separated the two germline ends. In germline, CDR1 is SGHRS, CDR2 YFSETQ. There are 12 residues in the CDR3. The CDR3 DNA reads TGCGCCAGCAGCTCGCAGGGGAGTGGCTACACCTTC. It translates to CASSSQGSGYTF. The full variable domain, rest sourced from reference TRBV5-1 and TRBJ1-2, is KAGVTQTPRYLIKTRGQQVTLSCSPISGHRSVSWYQQTPGQGLQFLFEYFSETQRNKGNFPGRFSGRQFSNSRSEMNVSTLELGDSALYLCASSSQGSGYTFGSGTRLTVV.

The CDR3 nucleotides are TGCAGCGTTGATCTCCCTCCCAGCTCCTACAATGAGCAGTTCTTC. This translates into CSVDLPPSSYNEQFF. The rearrangement links TRBV29-1 to TRBJ2-1; D uncertain. Deletions cut 3 bases from V and 0 bases from J, with 12 bases between. The CDR3 covers 15 residues. CDR1 is SQVTM and CDR2 is ANQGSEA in the germline V gene.

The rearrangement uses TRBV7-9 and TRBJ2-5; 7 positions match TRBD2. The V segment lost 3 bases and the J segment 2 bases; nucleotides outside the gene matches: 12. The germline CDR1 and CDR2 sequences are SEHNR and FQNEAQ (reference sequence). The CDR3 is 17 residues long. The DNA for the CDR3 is TGTGCCAGCAGCTTTTTCGCAGGACCTAGCGGACAAGAGACCCAGTACTTC. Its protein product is CASSFFAGPSGQETQYF.

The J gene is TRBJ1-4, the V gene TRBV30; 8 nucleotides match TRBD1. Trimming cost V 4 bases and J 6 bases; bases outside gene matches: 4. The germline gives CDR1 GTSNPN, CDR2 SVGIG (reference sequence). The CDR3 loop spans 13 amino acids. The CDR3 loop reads CAWNPGQDEKLFF. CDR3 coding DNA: TGTGCCTGGAATCCGGGACAGGATGAAAAACTGTTTTTT.

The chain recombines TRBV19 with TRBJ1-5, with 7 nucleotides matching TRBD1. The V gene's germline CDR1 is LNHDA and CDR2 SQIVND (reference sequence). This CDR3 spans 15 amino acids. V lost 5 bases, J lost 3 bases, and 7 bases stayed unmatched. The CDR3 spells CASSREGQSNQPQHF. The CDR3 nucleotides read TGTGCCAGTAGTCGAGAGGGACAGTCCAATCAGCCCCAGCATTTT.